Each of the 27 T cell receptor beta chains below was sequenced from the same sample in a study of T-cell memory formation after mild COVID-19. TCRdb processed the 5' RACE reads anew with MiXCR; each CDR3 protein has one entry. The sample consists of 400,000 to 450,000 distinct CDR3 sequences, roughly 17% of them appearing once. Sample: PBMCs or a T cell subset sorted from them (not recorded which). The receptor source for this set is a man younger than 35 who had mild COVID-19 (a few samples of this study predate the infection). Cell type and time point are not known.

CDR3 bases: TGTGCCATCAGTCCGGGACAGGGGGCATGGTATGGCTACACCTTC. Its protein is CAISPGQGAWYGYTF. The chain carries TRBV10-3 and TRBJ1-2; 12 nucleotides match TRBD1. V lost 5 bases to trimming and J lost 5 bases; unmatched junction nucleotides: 6. Germline CDR1 is ENHRY and CDR2 is SYGVKD. The CDR3 sequence is 15 residues long.

This clonotype was seen a handful of times. V gene TRBV7-8 combines with J gene TRBJ2-1; perhaps D is TRBD1 or TRBD2 (5 bases each). The V end lost 7 bases, the J end lost 4 bases, and 20 bases lay between the germline ends. The germline gives CDR1 SGHVS, CDR2 FQNEAQ. CDR3 size: 16 residues. The CDR3 protein is CASIGAELQRYNEQFF. CDR3 nucleotide sequence: TGTGCCAGCATCGGGGCGGAACTGCAAAGATACAATGAGCAGTTCTTC.

The rearrangement links TRBV24-1 to TRBJ2-2, with unresolved D. This CDR3 is built from 13 residues. Germline lookup yields CDR1 KGHDR and CDR2 SFDVKD. Trimming took 0 bases from V and 4 from J, leaving 2 bases between them. CDR3 nucleotides: TGTGCCACCAGTGATTTGCCCACCGGGGAGCTGTTTTTT. This translates into CATSDLPTGELFF.

The table lists this clonotype with a few counts. J is TRBJ2-2 and V is TRBV4-2; TRBD1 might be the D (6 bases). CDR3 size: 17 residues. Germline loops: CDR1 LGHNA, CDR2 YNFKEQ. The V and J ends lost 0 bases and 6 bases respectively, with 17 bases between them. CDR3 bases: TGTGCCAGCAGCCAAGAGTGGGGGCAAATATTGGCCGGGGAGCTGTTTTTT. Amino acid sequence: CASSQEWGQILAGELFF.

This clonotype was picked up many times. The chain couples TRBV7-9 to TRBJ2-4; D remains unclear. The germline CDR1 and CDR2 sequences are SEHNR and FQNEAQ (reference sequence). The V end lost 0 bases, the J end lost 8 bases, and 8 bases lay between the germline ends. CDR3 length equals 13 residues. The CDR3 loop reads CASSLALVDIQYF. In nucleotides, the CDR3 is TGTGCCAGCAGCTTAGCGCTGGTGGACATTCAGTACTTC.

A few counts support this clonotype. This rearrangement joins TRBV7-9 to TRBJ2-3; 11 nucleotides agree with TRBD2. CDR1 is SEHNR, CDR2 FQNEAQ, per germline (reference sequence). The CDR3 runs to 16 residues. V dropped 3 bases and J dropped 7; count of bases not matched to a gene: 9. The CDR3 reads CASSLGSGGAPNTQYF. As DNA, the CDR3 is TGTGCCAGCAGCTTGGGTAGCGGGGGGGCCCCGAATACGCAGTATTTT.

A few counts support this clonotype. This rearrangement joins TRBV9 to TRBJ2-2; no clear D gene. From germline, CDR1 is SGDLS and CDR2 YYNGEE. The CDR3 is made up of 13 amino acids. The V and J ends lost 4 bases and 6 bases respectively, with 10 bases between them. CDR3 sequence reads: CASSSGVAGELFF. In DNA, the CDR3 is TGTGCCAGCAGCTCTGGCGTGGCCGGGGAGCTGTTTTTT.

This clonotype turned up a few times. J is TRBJ2-7 and V is TRBV13; TRBD1 agrees at 8 bases. CDR1 and CDR2 (germline): PRHDT, FYEKMQ (reference sequence). V shed 4 bases, J shed 7 bases, and the junction held 15 bases outside the gene matches. This CDR3 has 16 residues. The CDR3 bases are TGTGCCAGCAGCTCAAGTCCGGGACAGGTGATACGGGAGCAGTACTTC. This translates into CASSSSPGQVIREQYF.

V usage is TRBV7-9 and J usage is TRBJ1-1; 8 bases fit TRBD1. V gave up 6 bases and J gave up 3 bases; unmatched junction bases: 6. Looked up from germline, CDR1 is SEHNR and CDR2 is FQNEAQ (reference sequence). This CDR3 has 14 amino acids. CDR3 in amino acids: CASRSDRGYTEAFF. In DNA form, the CDR3 reads TGTGCCAGCAGATCCGACAGGGGATACACTGAAGCTTTCTTT.

This chain connects TRBV11-2 to TRBJ1-6, with TRBD1 matching 9 bases. Looked up from germline, CDR1 is SGHAT and CDR2 is FQNNGV. Losses at the gene ends were 4 bases for V and 7 bases for J; bases not matched to a gene: 11. The CDR3 sequence is 17 residues long. The CDR3 DNA follows: TGTGCCAGCAGCTCTATCCGCGGGACAGGGCCGAATTCACCCCTCCACTTT. Its translation: CASSSIRGTGPNSPLHF.

This clonotype was seen repeatedly, ten times or more. V and J are TRBV11-2 and TRBJ2-1; the match to TRBD2 covers 8 bases. The V and J ends lost 5 bases and 4 bases, in that order; junction bases with no gene match: 7. CDR3 length: 15 residues. In germline, CDR1 is SGHAT, CDR2 FQNNGV. CDR3 protein: CASSPAGTRYNEQFF. DNA of the CDR3: TGTGCCAGCAGCCCGGCCGGGACTAGGTACAATGAGCAGTTCTTC. The variable domain in full, with the rest retrieved from reference TRBV11-2 and TRBJ2-1, is EAGVAQSPRYKIIEKRQSVAFWCNPISGHATLYWYQQILGQGPKLLIQFQNNGVVDDSQLPKDRFSAERLKGVDSTLKIQPAKLEDSAVYLCASSPAGTRYNEQFFGPGTRLTVL.

In its sample, this clonotype was seen a few times. The genes are TRBV2 and TRBJ2-1; 7 nucleotides agree with TRBD1. Losses at the gene ends were 4 bases for V and 4 bases for J; bases not matched to a gene: 10. The CDR3 loop spans 16 amino acids. Germline CDR1 SNHLY, CDR2 FYNNEI. The chain's CDR3 is CASSVGQGEGYNEQFF. DNA of the CDR3: TGTGCCAGCAGTGTTGGTCAGGGGGAAGGGTACAATGAGCAGTTCTTC.

This clonotype has just a few counts. The rearrangement joins TRBV11-2 to TRBJ2-3; D gene ambiguous. V dropped 7 bases and J dropped 4 bases, with 9 bases sitting between them. The CDR3 spans 12 residues. Germline V CDR1 and CDR2: SGHAT, FQNNGV. The DNA for the CDR3 is TGTGCCAGCACAGGTTTATCAGATACGCAGTATTTT. As protein: CASTGLSDTQYF. The full variable domain, completed using reference TRBV11-2 and TRBJ2-3, is EAGVAQSPRYKIIEKRQSVAFWCNPISGHATLYWYQQILGQGPKLLIQFQNNGVVDDSQLPKDRFSAERLKGVDSTLKIQPAKLEDSAVYLCASTGLSDTQYFGPGTRLTVL.

This clonotype was seen more than once but under ten times. The chain carries TRBV20-1 and TRBJ1-2; D remains ambiguous. The CDR3 totals 11 residues. Per the germline V gene, CDR1 is DFQATT and CDR2 is SNEGSKA (reference sequence). Trimming removed 3 bases from V and 8 bases from J, with 10 bases in between. The DNA of the CDR3 is TGCAGTGCTAGGAGAACCAGAGGCTACACCTTC. Amino acids: CSARRTRGYTF.

This clonotype was seen more than once but under ten times. The genes are TRBV19 and TRBJ2-2, with D maybe TRBD2 (6 bases). The V gene's germline CDR1 is LNHDA and CDR2 SQIVND (reference sequence). The V and J ends lost 8 bases and 5 bases respectively, with 12 bases between them. The CDR3 has 13 residues. The CDR3 DNA reads TGTGCCAGTTCGATCCGGGGGACCGGGGAGCTGTTTTTT. As protein: CASSIRGTGELFF. Combining the CDR3 with reference TRBV19 and TRBJ2-2 gives the whole variable domain DGGITQSPKYLFRKEGQNVTLSCEQNLNHDAMYWYRQDPGQGLRLIYYSQIVNDFQKGDIAEGYSVSREKKESFPLTVTSAQKNPTAFYLCASSIRGTGELFFGEGSRLTVL.

This clonotype was seen more than once but under ten times. V gene TRBV20-1 combines with J gene TRBJ2-1; 7 bases align to TRBD1. The germline V gene has CDR1 DFQATT and CDR2 SNEGSKA (reference sequence). The CDR3 consists of 16 residues. V trimming: 3 bases; J trimming: 5 bases; junction bases outside the gene matches: 13. The CDR3: CSASGAKGTVDNEQFF. CDR3 bases: TGCAGTGCTAGCGGGGCAAAGGGGACAGTCGACAATGAGCAGTTCTTC.

This clonotype was counted at least ten times. This sequence joins TRBV7-2 and TRBJ1-1, with a weak D call TRBD1 (5 bases). The CDR3 length is 14 residues. Looked up from germline, CDR1 is SGHTA and CDR2 is FQGNSA. V dropped 5 bases and J dropped 7 bases, with 17 bases sitting between them. The CDR3 is CASSPHGGYGEAFF. The CDR3 DNA follows: TGTGCCAGCAGCCCCCACGGGGGGTATGGTGAAGCTTTCTTT.

The count of this clonotype is one. The gene calls are TRBV2 and TRBJ2-7; D possibly corresponds to TRBD2 (6 bases). The V gene's germline CDR1 is SNHLY and CDR2 FYNNEI. The CDR3 is 14 residues long. V dropped 6 bases and J dropped 7 bases, with 19 bases sitting between them. CDR3 residues: CASRLLAGTLEQYF. CDR3 nucleotide sequence: TGTGCCAGCAGACTCCTCGCGGGGACGTTGGAGCAGTACTTC.

J is TRBJ2-3 and V is TRBV20-1, with D maybe TRBD2 (5 bases). Trimming took off 6 bases at V and 1 base at J, with 17 bases between the two ends. The CDR3 has 15 amino acids. The V gene's germline CDR1 is DFQATT and CDR2 SNEGSKA (reference sequence). As DNA, the CDR3 is TGCAGTGCGCCCCCAGCCGGAGGTGGCACAGATACGCAGTATTTT. Translated, it gives CSAPPAGGGTDTQYF.

This clonotype was observed a handful of times. The chain links TRBV7-2 to TRBJ2-3, with D tentatively TRBD2 (6 bases). Germline-derived CDR1 and CDR2 are SGHTA and FQGNSA. Trimming took off 5 bases at V and 0 bases at J, with 15 bases between the two ends. The CDR3 spans 16 residues. This chain's CDR3 is CASSPKRAHSTDTQYF. CDR3 DNA sequence: TGTGCCAGCAGCCCAAAGCGGGCCCATAGCACAGATACGCAGTATTTT. The entire variable domain, with the rest obtained from reference TRBV7-2 and TRBJ2-3, is as follows: GAGVSQSPSNKVTEKGKDVELRCDPISGHTALYWYRQSLGQGLEFLIYFQGNSAPDKSGLPSDRFSAERTGGSVSTLTIQRTQQEDSAVYLCASSPKRAHSTDTQYFGPGTRLTVL.

In its sample, this clonotype was seen a few times. This sequence joins TRBV15 and TRBJ1-2; TRBD1 might be the D (6 bases). Trimming stripped 6 bases from V and 3 bases from J, with 14 bases between. Germline V CDR1 and CDR2: LNHNV, YYDKDF (reference sequence). The CDR3 runs to 14 residues. In nucleotides, the CDR3 is TGTGCCACCAGGCCCCGGACAGCCGACTATGGCTACACCTTC. Translated, it gives CATRPRTADYGYTF.

This chain links TRBV7-2 with TRBJ1-6, with a tentative D call TRBD1 (6 bases). Trimming took 2 bases from V and 6 from J, leaving 11 bases between them. Looked up from germline, CDR1 is SGHTA and CDR2 is FQGNSA. The CDR3 is made up of 15 amino acids. The CDR3 loop is CASSLYRVGNSPLHF. CDR3 coding DNA: TGTGCCAGCAGCTTATACAGGGTTGGTAATTCACCCCTCCACTTT.

V gene TRBV20-1 combines with J gene TRBJ1-1; TRBD1 might be the D (6 bases). Germline V CDR1 and CDR2: DFQATT, SNEGSKA (reference sequence). The V end lost 6 bases, the J end lost 4 bases, and 18 bases lay between the germline ends. There are 14 residues in the CDR3. CDR3 DNA sequence: TGCAGTGCCCACCCGGCGGGCAGGGGCACTGAAGCTTTCTTT. It is translated as CSAHPAGRGTEAFF.

This clonotype appeared many times. The V call is TRBV3-1, the J call TRBJ1-2; possible D gene TRBD1, 6 bases. V was trimmed by 6 bases and J by 6 bases, leaving 14 bases between them. CDR1 is LGHDT, CDR2 YNNKEL, per germline (reference sequence). This CDR3 region has 13 residues. The CDR3 DNA reads TGTGCCAGCAGGAGTACAGGGTCCCATGGCTACACCTTC. Amino acids: CASRSTGSHGYTF.

This chain uses TRBV7-2 with TRBJ2-3; TRBD2 is a possible D gene (5 bases). Germline V CDR1 and CDR2: SGHTA, FQGNSA. Trimming took 2 bases from V and 2 from J, leaving 14 bases between them. This CDR3 has 16 residues. CDR3 amino acids: CASSLFGGLTTDTQYF. Here the CDR3 DNA reads TGTGCCAGCAGCTTATTTGGCGGACTTACCACAGATACGCAGTATTTT.

The chain joins TRBV4-2 to TRBJ2-3, with 7 bases identical to TRBD1. CDR1 LGHNA and CDR2 YNFKEQ come from the germline V gene. The trim removed 0 bases at V and 0 bases at J, leaving 3 bases unmatched. The CDR3 covers 16 residues. CDR3 residues: CASSQDYRGSTDTQYF. Written as DNA, the CDR3 is TGTGCCAGCAGCCAAGATTACAGGGGAAGCACAGATACGCAGTATTTT.

This clonotype was counted only a few times. The V and J genes are TRBV4-3 and TRBJ2-6; D perhaps matches TRBD2 (6 bases). Germline V gene sequence: CDR1 LGHNA, CDR2 YSLEER. With 3 bases removed from V and 0 bases from J, the gap between germline ends came to 15 bases. CDR3 size: 18 residues. CDR3 DNA sequence: TGCGCCAGCAGCCAGGGGGGAAGTTCACTCTCTGGGGCCAACGTCCTGACTTTC. This gives the protein CASSQGGSSLSGANVLTF.